The 2 T cell receptor beta chains below all came from one sample that was sequenced in a study of shared clonotypes between healthy human individuals. Naive CD8 cells lacked CD45RO, underwent positive selection for CCR7 and left out terminally differentiated effector memory CD45RA+ cells. Clones were read by immunoSEQ multiplex PCR, and TCRdb kept only the in-frame ones, dropping some. The data contain around 2.1 million clones, 85% to 95% of them singletons. Sequenced: naive CD8+ T cells from PBMCs. The source is a man younger than 35 in good health. Some clones in this sample may be carry-over from other donors' samples.

The chain has TRBV9 and TRBJ2-7; D may be TRBD1 or TRBD2 (7 bases each). Germline V gene data show CDR1 as SGDLS and CDR2 as YYNGEE. This CDR3 region has 14 residues. The V end lost 4 bases, the J end lost 4 bases, and 15 bases lay between the germline ends. The CDR3 loop reads CASSPGGEGYEQYF. As DNA, the CDR3 is TGTGCCAGCAGCCCAGGGGGGGAAGGGTACGAGCAGTACTTC.

The chain links TRBV6-1 to TRBJ2-5; 11 bases fit TRBD2. Germline assignment: CDR1 MNHNS and CDR2 SASEGT. J gave up 5 bases and V 8 bases, and 10 bases lay outside the gene matches. This CDR3 spans 15 amino acids. CDR3 amino acids: CASSLPLAGGETQYF. For the CDR3, the DNA is TGTGCCAGCTCCCTCCCCCTAGCGGGAGGTGAGACCCAGTACTTC.